These 27 T cell receptor beta chains came from one sample sequenced in a study of post-analysis software for immune sequencing data. Study outcomes and limitations: Controls showed lower frequencies than patients for five TRBV segments, and TRBV5-6, TRBV5-1 and TRBV20-1 were among these.

These TCRs are of unknown antigen specificity. The TCR beta cDNA libraries carried unique molecular identifiers. TCRdb re-called the PCR reads through MiXCR, storing one row per CDR3 protein. The sample contains roughly 400,000 distinct CDR3 sequences, roughly 38% of which appear only once. Input material: blood. The receptors were sampled from a girl under 10 years old with multiple sclerosis.

V is TRBV19 and J is TRBJ2-1, with a possible D match to TRBD1 (5 bases). Germline CDR1 reads LNHDA; CDR2 reads SQIVND (reference sequence). The CDR3 has 16 residues. The germline V and J ends were trimmed by 3 bases and 8 bases, with 20 bases remaining between them. CDR3 sequence reads: CASSIPWSGPGDEQFF. CDR3 sequence (DNA): TGTGCCAGTAGTATCCCATGGTCAGGGCCTGGGGATGAGCAGTTCTTC. Full variable domain (outside the CDR3, taken from reference TRBV19 and TRBJ2-1): DGGITQSPKYLFRKEGQNVTLSCEQNLNHDAMYWYRQDPGQGLRLIYYSQIVNDFQKGDIAEGYSVSREKKESFPLTVTSAQKNPTAFYLCASSIPWSGPGDEQFFGPGTRLTVL.

The sample holds a few counts of this clonotype. The CDR3 sequence: CASSQDPSVYGYTF. The CDR3, as DNA: TGTGCCAGCAGCCAAGATCCGTCAGTCTATGGCTACACCTTC. The rearrangement uses TRBV14 and TRBJ1-2; no clear D. The germline V gene has CDR1 SGHDN and CDR2 FVKESK. The CDR3 loop spans 14 amino acids. V lost 0 bases and J 4 bases, leaving 9 bases between the germline ends.

This chain joins TRBV15 and TRBJ2-2; no definite D call. The CDR3 is made up of 17 amino acids. Germline V gene lookup returns CDR1 LNHNV and CDR2 YYDKDF (reference sequence). V lost 0 bases and J 4 bases, leaving 15 bases between the germline ends. The CDR3 DNA follows: TGTGCCACCAGCAGAGATCGGTCTGACGCGAGCACCGGGGAGCTGTTTTTT. This codes for CATSRDRSDASTGELFF.

The chain has TRBV6-2 or TRBV6-3 and TRBJ2-5; possibly TRBD1 for D (6 bases). Germline lookup yields CDR1 MNHEY and CDR2 SVGEGT. Trimming removed 7 bases at V and 5 bases at J, with 17 bases between. The CDR3 sequence is 14 residues long. The chain's CDR3 is CASTHGDTGETQYF. CDR3 DNA: TGTGCCAGCACTCATGGGGACACCGGGGAGACCCAGTACTTC.

The chain recombines TRBV6-2 or TRBV6-3 with TRBJ1-1; a possible D gene is TRBD1 (6 bases). Germline V CDR1 and CDR2: MNHEY, SVGEGT. Trimming shortened V by 10 bases and J by 9 bases, and 24 bases separated the two germline ends. The CDR3 loop spans 14 amino acids. The CDR3, as DNA: TGTGCCACCTACTTCGGGGGCAGCGACCAACAAGCTTTCTTT. As protein: CATYFGGSDQQAFF.

This chain joins TRBV7-2 and TRBJ2-7, with D possibly being TRBD2 (5 bases). The CDR3 sequence is 13 residues long. Trimming removed 4 bases from V and 4 bases from J, with 11 bases in between. Germline V gives CDR1 SGHTA, CDR2 FQGNSA. In DNA form, the CDR3 reads TGTGCCAGCAGCTCGGGAAGGCCATACGAGCAGTACTTC. It codes for CASSSGRPYEQYF.

This clonotype was recorded a few times. This chain connects TRBV6-1 to TRBJ2-7; 8 nucleotides align to TRBD1. The CDR3 sequence is 15 residues long. Trimming at V came to 6 bases and at J to 3 bases, leaving 10 bases not matched to a gene. Germline-derived CDR1 and CDR2 are MNHNS and SASEGT. The CDR3 protein is CASSQPQGVGYEQYF. The CDR3 nucleotides are TGTGCCAGCAGCCAACCACAGGGGGTAGGCTACGAGCAGTACTTC.

This clonotype has a count of ten or more. CDR3 protein: CSVTGQGYEQYF. The CDR3 bases are TGCAGCGTTACGGGACAGGGCTACGAGCAGTACTTC. The gene calls are TRBV29-1 and TRBJ2-7; the match to TRBD1 covers 9 bases. Unmatched junction bases numbered 2, after V lost 5 bases and J lost 3 bases. CDR1 is SQVTM and CDR2 is ANQGSEA in the germline V gene. The CDR3 spans 12 residues.

This chain uses TRBV5-1 with TRBJ1-1, with D possibly TRBD1 on 6 matching bases. This CDR3 has 14 residues. In germline, CDR1 is SGHRS, CDR2 YFSETQ. V was trimmed by 2 bases and J by 0 bases, leaving 8 bases between them. CDR3 in amino acids: CASSFTGLNTEAFF. CDR3 coding DNA: TGCGCCAGCAGCTTCACAGGGCTGAACACTGAAGCTTTCTTT.

V is TRBV12-3 or TRBV12-4 and J is TRBJ1-6; no clear D. CDR3 length equals 13 residues. V was pared by 5 bases and J by 11 bases, with 13 bases between. In DNA form, the CDR3 reads TGTGCCAGCAGTCATCCCGAATACCCACCCCTCCACTTT. Translating gives CASSHPEYPPLHF.

The sample holds a few counts of this clonotype. Germline and junction disagree at one end, which may indicate a read error. The V and J genes are TRBV20-1 and TRBJ2-7, with 8 bases identical to TRBD2. Germline CDR1 and CDR2: DFQATT and SNEGSKA (reference sequence). This CDR3 comprises 11 residues. CDR3 protein: CSDRSGTREYF. DNA for the CDR3: TGCAGTGATAGAAGTGGGACTAGAGAGTACTTC.

This clonotype has a handful of counts. This rearrangement joins TRBV3-1 to TRBJ2-1; 14 bases agree with TRBD2. This CDR3 has 18 residues. V trimming: 4 bases; J trimming: 0 bases; junction bases outside the gene matches: 5. CDR1 is LGHDT, CDR2 YNNKEL, per germline (reference sequence). CDR3 sequence reads: CASSLGLAGALSYNEQFF. The DNA of the CDR3 is TGTGCCAGCAGCCTGGGACTAGCGGGGGCCCTCTCCTACAATGAGCAGTTCTTC.

This clonotype turned up a few times. CDR3 sequence: CASSLGSGRAYEQYF. Here the CDR3 DNA reads TGTGCCAGCAGTTTAGGTAGCGGGAGGGCCTACGAGCAGTACTTC. The chain carries TRBV27 and TRBJ2-7; 11 bases match TRBD2. Germline CDR1 and CDR2: MNHEY and SMNVEV (reference sequence). The CDR3 runs 15 residues. J was trimmed by 2 bases and V by 2 bases; bases with no gene match: 2.

The chain recombines TRBV27 with TRBJ2-7; D unclear. V lost 3 bases to trimming and J lost 0 bases, with 12 bases between them. The CDR3 contains 15 residues. Germline V gene data show CDR1 as MNHEY and CDR2 as SMNVEV (reference sequence). CDR3 DNA: TGTGCCAGCAGTTTTTTAGGGTACAGCTCCTACGAGCAGTACTTC. Translation gives CASSFLGYSSYEQYF.

The table lists this clonotype with a few counts. The chain has TRBV6-2 or TRBV6-3 and TRBJ2-7; D is unclear. CDR1 is MNHEY, CDR2 SVGEGT, per germline. V was trimmed by 6 bases and J by 4 bases, leaving 19 bases between them. The CDR3 extends over 15 amino acids. CDR3 residues: CASRPHWGFDYEQYF. The DNA for the CDR3 is TGTGCCAGCAGGCCTCACTGGGGTTTCGATTACGAGCAGTACTTC.

This rearrangement joins TRBV3-1 to TRBJ2-1; maybe TRBD2 (5 bases). The germline gives CDR1 LGHDT, CDR2 YNNKEL (reference sequence). The ends were cut back, 2 bases at V and 9 bases at J, with 11 bases in the middle. This CDR3 comprises 13 residues. CDR3 DNA sequence: TGTGCCAGCAGCCAATCTAGCCTTAGTGAGCAGTTCTTC. Translated, it gives CASSQSSLSEQFF.

This chain uses TRBV7-8 with TRBJ1-2; D is uncertain. Germline CDR1 SGHVS, CDR2 FQNEAQ. Trimming cost V 1 base and J 3 bases, with 9 bases left between them. The CDR3 covers 14 residues. The CDR3 here is CASSLVGIYYGYTF. In DNA form, the CDR3 reads TGTGCCAGCAGCTTAGTTGGGATCTACTATGGCTACACCTTC.

The rearrangement joins TRBV29-1 to TRBJ2-1; D not resolved. The V end lost 0 bases, the J end lost 13 bases, and 13 bases lay between the germline ends. In germline, CDR1 is SQVTM, CDR2 ANQGSEA. The CDR3 extends over 12 amino acids. This CDR3 reads CSVEDDSTSQFF. The CDR3 bases are TGCAGCGTTGAAGATGATTCTACAAGTCAGTTCTTC.

V and J are TRBV13 and TRBJ2-7, with D perhaps matching TRBD2 (5 bases). CDR3 length: 14 amino acids. The germline V and J ends were trimmed by 4 bases and 6 bases, with 16 bases remaining between them. CDR1 and CDR2 from the germline V gene are PRHDT and FYEKMQ (reference sequence). The CDR3, as DNA: TGTGCCAGCAGCTACCCCGTGGCTAGCTCCGAGCAGTACTTC. Its protein product is CASSYPVASSEQYF.

The gene calls are TRBV7-9 and TRBJ2-5; tentative D call: TRBD2 (6 bases). Germline values: CDR1 SEHNR, CDR2 FQNEAQ (reference sequence). Trimming removed 5 bases at V and 4 bases at J, with 20 bases between. The CDR3 runs to 16 residues. DNA for the CDR3: TGTGCCAGCAGCCCCCCCCAACGGGAGATTGGAGAGACCCAGTACTTC. Its translation is CASSPPQREIGETQYF.

A few counts support this clonotype. V gene TRBV20-1 combines with J gene TRBJ1-2; D gene ambiguous. Trimming pared 6 bases from V and 8 bases from J, leaving 10 bases between. Germline-derived CDR1 and CDR2 are DFQATT and SNEGSKA (reference sequence). The CDR3 length is 10 residues. The CDR3 is CSAIHDGYTF. CDR3 nucleotides: TGCAGTGCCATTCACGACGGCTACACCTTC.

A few counts support this clonotype. This chain joins TRBV14 and TRBJ1-2, with a weak D call TRBD1 (6 bases). The CDR3 spans 14 residues. Germline V gene sequence: CDR1 SGHDN, CDR2 FVKESK. V was clipped by 2 bases and J by 7 bases, with 14 bases between them. CDR3 in amino acids: CASSQLRGSSGYTF. The CDR3 nucleotides read TGTGCCAGCAGCCAACTCAGGGGAAGTAGTGGCTACACCTTC.

This rearrangement joins TRBV12-3 or TRBV12-4 to TRBJ2-3; 8 bases map to TRBD2. CDR3 length equals 16 residues. V gave up 5 bases and J gave up 2 bases; unmatched junction bases: 9. The CDR3 region is CASSPGRAGATDTQYF. CDR3 nucleotides: TGTGCCAGCAGTCCGGGACGAGCGGGGGCCACAGATACGCAGTATTTT.

The V call is TRBV7-9, the J call TRBJ2-7; D perhaps matches TRBD1 (6 bases). CDR1 is SEHNR, CDR2 FQNEAQ, per germline (reference sequence). V lost 10 bases to trimming and J lost 1 base, with 20 bases between them. This CDR3 has 15 amino acids. In DNA, the CDR3 is TGTGCCACCAACTCCAACCAGGACAGATCCTACGAGCAGTACTTC. It yields the protein CATNSNQDRSYEQYF.

The sample holds many counts of this clonotype. J is TRBJ2-3 and V is TRBV27; D might be TRBD1 (6 bases). V gave up 6 bases and J gave up 11 bases, with 15 bases separating them. Germline CDR1 reads MNHEY; CDR2 reads SMNVEV (reference sequence). This CDR3 is 12 amino acids long. CDR3 nucleotide sequence: TGTGCCAGCAGAGACGGACAGAGGAGGCAGTATTTT. It yields the protein CASRDGQRRQYF.

J is TRBJ1-5 and V is TRBV12-5; D not certain. This CDR3 contains 13 residues. Trimming cost V 6 bases and J 0 bases, with 6 bases left between them. The germline gives CDR1 LGHNT, CDR2 FRNRAP. In DNA, the CDR3 is TGTGCTAGTGGCCTCTATAGCAATCAGCCCCAGCATTTT. Protein product: CASGLYSNQPQHF.

The rearrangement joins TRBV7-6 to TRBJ2-7; D assignment may be TRBD1 or TRBD2 (5 bases each). V lost 5 bases to trimming and J lost 0 bases, with 20 bases between them. CDR3 size: 17 residues. Germline values: CDR1 SGHVS, CDR2 FNYEAQ. CDR3 DNA sequence: TGTGCCAGCAGCCAGGGAGCTGGGCAATGGCCCTCCTACGAGCAGTACTTC. This gives the protein CASSQGAGQWPSYEQYF.